This TCR beta chain was sequenced during a study of spatial heterogeneity in lung cancer. Study at large: More beta-chain than alpha-chain sequences were consistently detected. General study results and limits: The study found that expanded intratumoral alpha and beta TCR counts tracked tumor mutation counts.

As to time point: sample taken at primary tumor resection. Without sorting, whole RNA was sequenced from tumor, nontumor lung or frozen PBMC. The V end was cut by 6 bases, the J end by 8 bases, with 13 bases between. Germline CDR1 reads DFQATT; CDR2 reads SNEGSKA (reference sequence). The CDR3 runs 11 residues. Carried by each TCR cDNA molecule was a unique molecular identifier. One entry per CDR3 protein results from TCRdb running MiXCR on the 5' RACE reads. The table has approximately 12,000 distinct CDR3 sequences, about 4.6% seen once; the top ten hold around 25%. There are many counts of this clonotype. The antigen is unknown.

V gene TRBV20-1 combines with J gene TRBJ1-2; perhaps TRBD1 as D (6 bases). The TCR was taken from a male donor with early-stage non-small cell lung cancer. This specimen consisted of lung tumor tissue, obtained at surgery. The CDR3 protein is CSAEGGSGYTF. The CDR3 DNA reads TGCAGTGCCGAGGGGGGATCAGGCTACACCTTC.